The TCR beta chain described here comes from a study of beta chain features in type 1 diabetes. All of the isolated RNA was reverse transcribed, so expressed TCRB transcripts were sequenced. Sequencing was performed with immunoSEQ multiplex PCR; in TCRdb, only in-frame clones are kept and a portion is missing. The data contain roughly 380,000 clones, less than 20% of them singletons. CDR1 is SNHLY, CDR2 FYNNEI, per germline. Trimming cost V 6 bases and J 6 bases; bases outside gene matches: 13. The CDR3 contains 15 residues. Study-wide findings and caveats: Sampled from patients, naive, central memory and Treg TCRB repertoires appeared more similar than those sampled from healthy donors.

Points on this clone: The antigen is unknown.

The rearrangement links TRBV2 to TRBJ2-7; 8 bases are a match to TRBD2. The source material was naive CD4+ T cells from blood. The clonotype originates from a woman aged 18-30 years in good health. The chain's CDR3 is CASSVSLAGHGEQYF. CDR3 coding DNA: TGTGCCAGCAGCGTCTCATTAGCGGGGCACGGCGAGCAGTACTTC.